The source of this TCR beta chain is a study of shared clonotypes between healthy human individuals. The J segment lost 3 bases and the V segment lost 3 bases, leaving 4 bases of the junction unmatched. Germline assignment: CDR1 SGDLS and CDR2 YYNGEE. This CDR3 has 15 residues. The repertoire was sequenced with immunoSEQ multiplex PCR; TCRdb's copy has only in-frame clones and lacks some. The sample includes over a million clones, more than 95% seen only once; the top ten take approximately 1%. The sequencing input was naive CD4+ T cells sorted from blood. Subset defined: CD45RA+ positively selected. The rearrangement links TRBV9 to TRBJ2-1; 9 nucleotides align to TRBD2. The TCR sequence derives from a man between 25 and 39 years old in good health. The CDR3 sequence is CASSALAGNYNEQFF. CDR3 nucleotides: TGTGCCAGCAGCGCCCTAGCGGGGAACTACAATGAGCAGTTCTTC.